This entry lists 2 T cell receptor beta chains sequenced from one sample in a study of shared clonotypes between healthy human individuals. Profiled with immunoSEQ multiplex PCR; TCRdb holds only in-frame clones, not every one. The table records some 2,100,000 clones, 90% to 97% of them present only once. Sequencing was done on a sample of naive CD4+ T cells sorted from blood. Subset indicated: CD45RA+ positively selected. The receptors originated from a man younger than 35 in good health.

The rearrangement links TRBV10-2 to TRBJ1-1; D perhaps matches TRBD1 (6 bases). The CDR3 covers 13 residues. The germline V gene encodes CDR1 WSHSY and CDR2 SAAADI. Trimming took 7 bases from V and 0 from J, leaving 9 bases between them. In nucleotides, the CDR3 is TGCGCCAGCATCAAGGGGGTGAACACTGAAGCTTTCTTT. Encoded protein: CASIKGVNTEAFF.

V and J are TRBV7-2 and TRBJ1-5; the D is unclear. The CDR3 runs to 14 residues. V was cut by 5 bases and J by 0 bases, with 8 bases left in between. Germline V CDR1 and CDR2: SGHTA, FQGNSA. The CDR3: CASSEGYSNQPQHF. The CDR3, as DNA: TGTGCCAGCAGCGAGGGCTATAGCAATCAGCCCCAGCATTTT.